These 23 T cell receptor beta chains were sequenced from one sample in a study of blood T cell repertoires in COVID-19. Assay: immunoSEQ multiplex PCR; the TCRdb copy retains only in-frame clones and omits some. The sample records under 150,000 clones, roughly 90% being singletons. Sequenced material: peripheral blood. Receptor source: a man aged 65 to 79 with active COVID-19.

CDR3 protein: CASSTGTSGLSSYEQYF. The CDR3 DNA follows: TGTGCCAGTAGTACCGGGACTAGCGGGCTTAGCTCCTACGAGCAGTACTTC. The chain has TRBV19 and TRBJ2-7; TRBD2 agrees at 12 bases. Germline lookup yields CDR1 LNHDA and CDR2 SQIVND (reference sequence). With V trimmed by 4 bases and J by 0 bases, 7 bases remained unmatched. This CDR3 spans 17 amino acids.

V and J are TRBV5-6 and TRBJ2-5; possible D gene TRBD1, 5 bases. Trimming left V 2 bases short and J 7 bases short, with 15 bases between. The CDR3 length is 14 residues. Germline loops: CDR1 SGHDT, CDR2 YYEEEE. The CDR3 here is CASSFFQGLATQYF. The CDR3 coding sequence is TGTGCCAGCAGCTTCTTCCAGGGTCTTGCGACCCAGTACTTC.

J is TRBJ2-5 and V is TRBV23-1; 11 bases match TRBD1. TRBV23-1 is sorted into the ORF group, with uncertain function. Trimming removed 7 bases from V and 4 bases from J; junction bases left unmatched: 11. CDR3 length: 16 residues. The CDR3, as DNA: TGCGCCAGCACCGGACAGGGGGCGAGGACCACAGAGACCCAGTACTTC. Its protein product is CASTGQGARTTETQYF.

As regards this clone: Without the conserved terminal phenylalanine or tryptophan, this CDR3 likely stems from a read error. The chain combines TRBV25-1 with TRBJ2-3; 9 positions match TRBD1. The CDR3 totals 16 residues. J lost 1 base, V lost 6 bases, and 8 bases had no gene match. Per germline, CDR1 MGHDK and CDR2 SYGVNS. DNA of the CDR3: TGTGCCAGCAGGCCACAGGGGGCTATCGGCACAGATACGCAGTATCTT. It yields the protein CASRPQGAIGTDTQYL.

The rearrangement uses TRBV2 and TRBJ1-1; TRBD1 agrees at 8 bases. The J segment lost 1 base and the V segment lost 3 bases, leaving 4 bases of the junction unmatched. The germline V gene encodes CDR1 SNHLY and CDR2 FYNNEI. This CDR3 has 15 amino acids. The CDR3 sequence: CASSDLGQANTEAFF. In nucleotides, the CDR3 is TGTGCCAGCAGTGATCTGGGACAGGCGAACACTGAAGCTTTCTTT.

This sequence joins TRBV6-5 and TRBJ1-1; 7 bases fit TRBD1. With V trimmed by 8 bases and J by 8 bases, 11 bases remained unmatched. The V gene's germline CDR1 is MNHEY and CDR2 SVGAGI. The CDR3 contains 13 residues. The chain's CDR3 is CASRTTGVGEAFF. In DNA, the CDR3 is TGTGCCAGCCGGACTACAGGGGTGGGGGAAGCTTTCTTT.

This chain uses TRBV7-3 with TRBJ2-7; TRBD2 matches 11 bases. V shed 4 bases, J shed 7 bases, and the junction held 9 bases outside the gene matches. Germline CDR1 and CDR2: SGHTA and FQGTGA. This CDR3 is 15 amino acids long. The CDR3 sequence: CASSYLAGGLSEQYF. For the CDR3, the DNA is TGTGCCAGCAGCTATCTAGCGGGAGGACTCTCTGAGCAGTACTTC.

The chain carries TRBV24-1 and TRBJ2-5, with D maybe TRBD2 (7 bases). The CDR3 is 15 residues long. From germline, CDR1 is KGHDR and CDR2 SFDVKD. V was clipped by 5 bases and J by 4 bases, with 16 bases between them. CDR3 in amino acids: CATSVPTGGRETQYF. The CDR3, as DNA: TGTGCCACCAGTGTTCCGACAGGCGGGAGAGAGACCCAGTACTTC.

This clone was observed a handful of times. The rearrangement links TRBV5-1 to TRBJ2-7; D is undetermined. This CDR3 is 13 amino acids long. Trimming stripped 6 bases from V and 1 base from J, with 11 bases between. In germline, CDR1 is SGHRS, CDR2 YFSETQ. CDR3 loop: CASTSDKSYEQYF. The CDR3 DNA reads TGCGCCAGCACTTCCGACAAGTCCTACGAGCAGTACTTC.

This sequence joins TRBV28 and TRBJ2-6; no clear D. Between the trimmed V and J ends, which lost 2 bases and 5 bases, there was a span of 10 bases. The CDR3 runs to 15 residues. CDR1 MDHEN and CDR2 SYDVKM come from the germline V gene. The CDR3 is CASSLGLLWANVLTF. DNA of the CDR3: TGTGCCAGCAGTTTAGGCCTTCTCTGGGCCAACGTCCTGACTTTC.

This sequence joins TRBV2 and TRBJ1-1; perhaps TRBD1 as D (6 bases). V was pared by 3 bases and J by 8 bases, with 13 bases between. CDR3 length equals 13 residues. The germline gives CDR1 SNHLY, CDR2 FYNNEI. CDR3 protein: CASSERTDREAFF. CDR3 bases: TGTGCCAGCAGTGAGAGGACAGACAGGGAAGCTTTCTTT.

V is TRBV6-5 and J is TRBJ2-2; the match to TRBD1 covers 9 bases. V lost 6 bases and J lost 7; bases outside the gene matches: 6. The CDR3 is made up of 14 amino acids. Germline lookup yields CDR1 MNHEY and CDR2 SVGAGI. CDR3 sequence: CASSWTGAVGELFF. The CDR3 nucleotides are TGTGCCAGCAGCTGGACAGGGGCGGTCGGGGAGCTGTTTTTT.

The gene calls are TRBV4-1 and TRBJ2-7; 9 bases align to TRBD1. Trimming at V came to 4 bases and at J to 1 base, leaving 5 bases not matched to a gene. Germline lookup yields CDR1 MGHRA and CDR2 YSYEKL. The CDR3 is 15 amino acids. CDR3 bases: TGCGCCAGCAGCCTGGGACAGGGAGAGTCCTACGAGCAGTACTTC. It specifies CASSLGQGESYEQYF.

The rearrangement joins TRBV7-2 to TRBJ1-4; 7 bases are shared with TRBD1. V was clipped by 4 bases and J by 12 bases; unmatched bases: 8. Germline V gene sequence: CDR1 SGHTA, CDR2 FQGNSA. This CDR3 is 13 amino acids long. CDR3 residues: CASSSQGYGELFF. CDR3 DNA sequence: TGTGCCAGCAGCTCACAGGGGTACGGTGAACTGTTTTTT.

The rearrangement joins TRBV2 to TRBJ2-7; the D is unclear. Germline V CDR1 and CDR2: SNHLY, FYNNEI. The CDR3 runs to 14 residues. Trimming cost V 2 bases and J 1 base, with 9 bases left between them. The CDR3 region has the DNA TGTGCCAGCAGTGAATATGGCAGATCCTACGAGCAGTACTTC. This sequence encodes CASSEYGRSYEQYF.

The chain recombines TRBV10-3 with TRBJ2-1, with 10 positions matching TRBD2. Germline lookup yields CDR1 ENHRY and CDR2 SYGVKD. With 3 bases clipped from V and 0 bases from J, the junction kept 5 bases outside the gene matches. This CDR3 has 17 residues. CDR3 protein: CAISDLAGDRSYNEQFF. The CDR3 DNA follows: TGTGCCATCAGTGACCTAGCGGGAGATCGCTCCTACAATGAGCAGTTCTTC.

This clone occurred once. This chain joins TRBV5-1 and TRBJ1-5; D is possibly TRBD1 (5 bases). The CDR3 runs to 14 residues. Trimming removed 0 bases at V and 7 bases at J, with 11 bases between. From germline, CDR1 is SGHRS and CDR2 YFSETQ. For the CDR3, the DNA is TGCGCCAGCAGCTTGGGAGGGAGGGACCAGCCCCAGCATTTT. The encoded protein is CASSLGGRDQPQHF. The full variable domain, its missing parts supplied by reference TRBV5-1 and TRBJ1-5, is KAGVTQTPRYLIKTRGQQVTLSCSPISGHRSVSWYQQTPGQGLQFLFEYFSETQRNKGNFPGRFSGRQFSNSRSEMNVSTLELGDSALYLCASSLGGRDQPQHFGDGTRLSIL.

The CDR3 reads CASSSDSQETQYF. DNA for the CDR3: TGTGCCAGCAGCTCGGACAGTCAAGAGACCCAGTACTTC. The chain uses TRBV7-2 and TRBJ2-5; TRBD1 might be the D (6 bases). V gave up 4 bases and J gave up 2 bases, with 8 bases separating them. This CDR3 region has 13 residues. The germline gives CDR1 SGHTA, CDR2 FQGNSA.

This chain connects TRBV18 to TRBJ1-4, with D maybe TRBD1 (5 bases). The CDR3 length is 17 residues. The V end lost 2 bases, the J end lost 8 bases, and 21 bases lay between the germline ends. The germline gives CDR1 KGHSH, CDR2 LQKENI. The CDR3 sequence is CASSPRSQGSVGEKLFF. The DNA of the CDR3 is TGTGCCAGCTCACCAAGGTCCCAGGGAAGTGTGGGCGAAAAACTGTTTTTT.

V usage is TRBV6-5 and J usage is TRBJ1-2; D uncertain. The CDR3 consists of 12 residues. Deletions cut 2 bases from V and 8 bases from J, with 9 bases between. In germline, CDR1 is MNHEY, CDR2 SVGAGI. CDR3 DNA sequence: TGTGCCAGCAGTTACCTGGGAGACGGCTACACCTTC. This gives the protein CASSYLGDGYTF.

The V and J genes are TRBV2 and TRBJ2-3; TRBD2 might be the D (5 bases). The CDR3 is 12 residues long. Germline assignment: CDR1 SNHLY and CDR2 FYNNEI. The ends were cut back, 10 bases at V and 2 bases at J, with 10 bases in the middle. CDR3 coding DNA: TGTGCCATTTCGGACTTCACAGATACGCAGTATTTT. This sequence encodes CAISDFTDTQYF.

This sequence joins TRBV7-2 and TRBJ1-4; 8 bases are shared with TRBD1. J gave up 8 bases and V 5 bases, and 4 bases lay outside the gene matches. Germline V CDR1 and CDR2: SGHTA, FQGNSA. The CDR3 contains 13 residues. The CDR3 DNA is TGTGCCAGCAGCCTAACAGGGGGGGAAAAACTGTTTTTT. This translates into CASSLTGGEKLFF.

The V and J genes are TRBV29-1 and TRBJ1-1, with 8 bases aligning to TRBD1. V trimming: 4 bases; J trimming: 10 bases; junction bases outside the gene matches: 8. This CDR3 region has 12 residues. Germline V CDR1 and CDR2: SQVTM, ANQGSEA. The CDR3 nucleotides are TGCAGCGTTGGACAGGGGAATGTAGGAGCTTTCTTT. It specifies CSVGQGNVGAFF. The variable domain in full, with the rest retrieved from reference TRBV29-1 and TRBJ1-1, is SAVISQKPSRDICQRGTSLTIQCQVDSQVTMMFWYRQQPGQSLTLIATANQGSEATYESGFVIDKFPISRPNLTFSTLTVSNMSPEDSSIYLCSVGQGNVGAFFGQGTRLTVV.